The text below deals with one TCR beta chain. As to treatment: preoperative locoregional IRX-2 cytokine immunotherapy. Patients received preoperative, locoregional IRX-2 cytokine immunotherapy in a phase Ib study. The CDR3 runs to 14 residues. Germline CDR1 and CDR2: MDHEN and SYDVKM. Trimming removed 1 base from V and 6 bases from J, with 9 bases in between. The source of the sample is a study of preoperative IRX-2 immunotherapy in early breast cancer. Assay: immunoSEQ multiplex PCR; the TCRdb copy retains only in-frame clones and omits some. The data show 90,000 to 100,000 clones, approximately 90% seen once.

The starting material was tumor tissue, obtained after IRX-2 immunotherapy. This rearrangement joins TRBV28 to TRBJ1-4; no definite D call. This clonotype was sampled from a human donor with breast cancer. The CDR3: CASSLYGRDEKLFF. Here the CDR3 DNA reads TGTGCCAGCAGTTTATATGGGAGGGATGAAAAACTGTTTTTT. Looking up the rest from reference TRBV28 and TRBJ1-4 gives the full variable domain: DVKVTQSSRYLVKRTGEKVFLECVQDMDHENMFWYRQDPGLGLRLIYFSYDVKMKEKGDIPEGYSVSREKKERFSLILESASTNQTSMYLCASSLYGRDEKLFFGSGTQLSVL.